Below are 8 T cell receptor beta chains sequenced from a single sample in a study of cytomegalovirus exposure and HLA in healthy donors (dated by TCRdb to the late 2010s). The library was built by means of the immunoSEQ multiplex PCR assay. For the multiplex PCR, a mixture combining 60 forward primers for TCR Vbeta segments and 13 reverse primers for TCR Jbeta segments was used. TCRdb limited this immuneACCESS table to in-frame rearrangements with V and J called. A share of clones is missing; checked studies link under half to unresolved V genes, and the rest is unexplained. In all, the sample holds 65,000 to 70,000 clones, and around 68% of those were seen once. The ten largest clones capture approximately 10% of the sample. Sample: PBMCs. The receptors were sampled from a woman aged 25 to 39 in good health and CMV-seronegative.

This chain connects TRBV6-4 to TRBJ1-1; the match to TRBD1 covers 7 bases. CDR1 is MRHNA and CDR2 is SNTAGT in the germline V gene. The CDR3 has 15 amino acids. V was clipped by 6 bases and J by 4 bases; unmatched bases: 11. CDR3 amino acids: CASRRDRAPRTEAFF. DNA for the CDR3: TGTGCCAGCAGACGCGACAGGGCTCCCCGCACTGAAGCTTTCTTT.

CDR3 coding DNA: TGCGCCAGCAGCCAAGCGGACAACCACGAGCAGTACTTC. It yields the protein CASSQADNHEQYF. The chain links TRBV4-1 to TRBJ2-7, with D tentatively TRBD1 (5 bases). The CDR3 runs 13 residues. Germline CDR1 and CDR2: MGHRA and YSYEKL. Trimming left V 1 base short and J 5 bases short, with 9 bases between.

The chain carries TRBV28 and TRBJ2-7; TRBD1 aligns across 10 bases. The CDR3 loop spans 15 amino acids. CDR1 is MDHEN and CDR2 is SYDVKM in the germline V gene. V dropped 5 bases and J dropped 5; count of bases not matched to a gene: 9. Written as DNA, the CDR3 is TGTGCCAGCAGTCCGACAGGGGGCTTCAAGGACGAGCAGTACTTC. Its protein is CASSPTGGFKDEQYF. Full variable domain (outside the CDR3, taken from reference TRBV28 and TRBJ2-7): DVKVTQSSRYLVKRTGEKVFLECVQDMDHENMFWYRQDPGLGLRLIYFSYDVKMKEKGDIPEGYSVSREKKERFSLILESASTNQTSMYLCASSPTGGFKDEQYFGPGTRLTVT.

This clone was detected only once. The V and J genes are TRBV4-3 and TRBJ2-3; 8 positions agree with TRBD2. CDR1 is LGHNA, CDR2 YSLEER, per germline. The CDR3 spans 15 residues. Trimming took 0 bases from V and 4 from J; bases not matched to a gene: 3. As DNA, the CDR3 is TGCGCCAGCAGCCAAGATCGGGGGGGGTCAGATACGCAGTATTTT. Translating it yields CASSQDRGGSDTQYF.

The CDR3 region has the DNA TGTGCCAGCAGCAGCCGGGACAGCTCCTACGAGCAGTACTTC. Its protein is CASSSRDSSYEQYF. The genes are TRBV5-4 and TRBJ2-7, with 7 bases matching TRBD1. V dropped 4 bases and J dropped 0; count of bases not matched to a gene: 4. Germline V gives CDR1 SGHNT, CDR2 YYREEE (reference sequence). The CDR3 consists of 14 residues.

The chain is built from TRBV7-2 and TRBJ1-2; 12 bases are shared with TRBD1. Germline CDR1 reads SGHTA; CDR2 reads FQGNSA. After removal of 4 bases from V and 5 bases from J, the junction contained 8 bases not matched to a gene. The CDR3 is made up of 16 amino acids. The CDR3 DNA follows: TGTGCCAGCAGCTCCCCGGGACAGGGGGCCTCATATGGCTACACCTTC. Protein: CASSSPGQGASYGYTF. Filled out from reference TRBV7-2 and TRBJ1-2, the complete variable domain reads GAGVSQSPSNKVTEKGKDVELRCDPISGHTALYWYRQSLGQGLEFLIYFQGNSAPDKSGLPSDRFSAERTGGSVSTLTIQRTQQEDSAVYLCASSSPGQGASYGYTFGSGTRLTVV.

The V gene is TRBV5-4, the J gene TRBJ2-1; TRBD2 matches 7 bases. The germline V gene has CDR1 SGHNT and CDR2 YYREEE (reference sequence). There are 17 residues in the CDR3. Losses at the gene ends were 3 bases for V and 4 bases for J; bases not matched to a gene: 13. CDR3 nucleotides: TGTGCCAGCAGCTCCTCTGAAAGCGGGGTTCTTTACAATGAGCAGTTCTTC. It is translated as CASSSSESGVLYNEQFF. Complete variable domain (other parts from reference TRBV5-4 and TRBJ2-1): ETGVTQSPTHLIKTRGQQVTLRCSSQSGHNTVSWYQQALGQGPQFIFQYYREEENGRGNFPPRFSGLQFPNYSSELNVNALELDDSALYLCASSSSESGVLYNEQFFGPGTRLTVL.

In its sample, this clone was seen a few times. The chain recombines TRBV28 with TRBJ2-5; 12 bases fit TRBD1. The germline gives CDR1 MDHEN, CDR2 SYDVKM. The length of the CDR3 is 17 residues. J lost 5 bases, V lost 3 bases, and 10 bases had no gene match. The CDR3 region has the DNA TGTGCCAGCAGTTTTTCCCGGGACAGGGGGCCAGGGGAGACCCAGTACTTC. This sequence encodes CASSFSRDRGPGETQYF. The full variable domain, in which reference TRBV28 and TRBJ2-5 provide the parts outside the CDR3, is DVKVTQSSRYLVKRTGEKVFLECVQDMDHENMFWYRQDPGLGLRLIYFSYDVKMKEKGDIPEGYSVSREKKERFSLILESASTNQTSMYLCASSFSRDRGPGETQYFGPGTRLLVL.